These 6 T cell receptor beta chains originate from one sample sequenced in a study of T cell changes during pregnancy in multiple sclerosis. TCRdb keeps only in-frame clones here, not all; method: immunoSEQ multiplex PCR. Found here are 90,000 to 120,000 clones, more than 80% of them singletons; the top ten hold more than 0.95%. This specimen was peripheral blood, taken in the second trimester of pregnancy. These receptors originate from a female donor with multiple sclerosis, enrolled in a pregnancy study.

The rearrangement joins TRBV2 to TRBJ1-1; 7 positions match TRBD1. Germline CDR1 is SNHLY and CDR2 is FYNNEI. V was clipped by 6 bases and J by 0 bases; unmatched bases: 4. The CDR3 is 14 amino acids. The CDR3 DNA sequence: TGTGCCAGCAGAAGGGGGCACGTGAACACTGAAGCTTTCTTT. Protein: CASRRGHVNTEAFF.

The V gene is TRBV6-6, the J gene TRBJ2-3, with a tentative D call TRBD2 (5 bases). Trimming stripped 2 bases from V and 5 bases from J, with 11 bases between. This CDR3 is built from 14 residues. Germline lookup yields CDR1 MNHNY and CDR2 SVGAGI (reference sequence). DNA for the CDR3: TGTGCCAGCAGTTACGGACCCGCGGGAGATACGCAGTATTTT. Its translation: CASSYGPAGDTQYF.

The gene calls are TRBV5-6 and TRBJ2-7; no reliable D call. In germline, CDR1 is SGHDT, CDR2 YYEEEE. V dropped 0 bases and J dropped 3 bases, with 7 bases sitting between them. This CDR3 spans 13 amino acids. The DNA for the CDR3 is TGTGCCAGCAGCTTGGGACTTCTCTACGAGCAGTACTTC. The encoded protein is CASSLGLLYEQYF.

In DNA form, the CDR3 reads TGTGCCAGCAGCCAAGACCAGGGGGGTTTTGGCTATGGCTACACCTTC. Encoded protein: CASSQDQGGFGYGYTF. The V and J genes are TRBV4-2 and TRBJ1-2; 7 bases align to TRBD1. This CDR3 is 16 amino acids long. With 0 bases clipped from V and 4 bases from J, the junction kept 8 bases outside the gene matches. Germline CDR1 reads LGHNA; CDR2 reads YNFKEQ.

The chain uses TRBV2 and TRBJ1-4; D call uncertain. With 6 bases removed from V and 7 bases from J, the gap between germline ends came to 15 bases. CDR3 length: 14 amino acids. The germline V gene has CDR1 SNHLY and CDR2 FYNNEI. The DNA of the CDR3 is TGTGCCAGCAGAAATCGGCCTCGGGGTGAAAAACTGTTTTTT. The encoded protein is CASRNRPRGEKLFF.

The chain carries TRBV5-4 and TRBJ2-7, with TRBD2 matching over 7 bases. Per the germline V gene, CDR1 is SGHNT and CDR2 is YYREEE (reference sequence). The junction had 10 bases not matched to a gene; V was cut back by 0 bases and J by 1 base. The CDR3 contains 17 residues. The CDR3: CASSLAGGGGVSYEQYF. In nucleotides, the CDR3 is TGTGCCAGCAGCTTGGCCGGGGGTGGGGGGGTTTCCTACGAGCAGTACTTC.